This entry lists 22 T cell receptor beta chains sequenced from one sample in a study of shared clonotypes between healthy human individuals. Sequencing used immunoSEQ multiplex PCR; TCRdb keeps in-frame clones, though not all of them. The table shows around 1.1 million clones, with 75% to 85% occurring only once. Sequenced input: memory CD4+ T cells from PBMCs. Specified subset: CD45RA-negative fraction. These receptors came from a man aged 18 to 29 in good health. Some clones in this sample may be carry-over from other donors' samples.

This clone has at least ten counts. V usage is TRBV5-6 and J usage is TRBJ2-2, with 8 bases lining up with TRBD1. CDR3 length: 16 amino acids. Trimming cost V 4 bases and J 2 bases; bases outside gene matches: 7. The germline V gene encodes CDR1 SGHDT and CDR2 YYEEEE. The CDR3 protein is CASSQSDRANTGELFF. The CDR3 DNA follows: TGTGCCAGCAGCCAATCGGACAGGGCCAACACCGGGGAGCTGTTTTTT.

This clone has only one observation. The chain links TRBV28 to TRBJ2-7, with D hard to call. Germline-derived CDR1 and CDR2 are MDHEN and SYDVKM. The V gene lost 3 bases and the J gene lost 6 bases, with 12 bases spanning the gap. The CDR3 extends over 13 amino acids. The CDR3 loop is CASSFVGQLEQYF. The CDR3 DNA is TGTGCCAGCAGTTTTGTCGGCCAACTCGAGCAGTACTTC. The whole variable domain, filled in from reference TRBV28 and TRBJ2-7, reads DVKVTQSSRYLVKRTGEKVFLECVQDMDHENMFWYRQDPGLGLRLIYFSYDVKMKEKGDIPEGYSVSREKKERFSLILESASTNQTSMYLCASSFVGQLEQYFGPGTRLTVT.

This clone has a single count. The chain employs TRBV6-1 and TRBJ2-5, with D perhaps TRBD2 (5 bases). Trimming left V 1 base short and J 4 bases short, with 25 bases between. This CDR3 has 19 residues. CDR1 is MNHNS, CDR2 SASEGT, per germline. The CDR3 nucleotides are TGTGCCAGCAGTGAAGTTTCGGGTCCAGCGGTAGTAGGGCGAGAGACCCAGTACTTC. As protein: CASSEVSGPAVVGRETQYF.

The chain links TRBV19 to TRBJ2-5; 9 bases match TRBD1. J was trimmed by 4 bases and V by 1 base; bases with no gene match: 10. The germline gives CDR1 LNHDA, CDR2 SQIVND (reference sequence). There are 17 residues in the CDR3. The CDR3 loop reads CASSIGQGDTRVETQYF. The CDR3, as DNA: TGTGCCAGTAGTATAGGACAGGGGGACACTCGGGTAGAGACCCAGTACTTC.

V and J are TRBV7-9 and TRBJ1-1; D not certain. CDR3 length: 15 amino acids. Trimming stripped 5 bases from V and 5 bases from J, with 18 bases between. The germline V gene encodes CDR1 SEHNR and CDR2 FQNEAQ (reference sequence). The CDR3 spells CASSPPGGRWTEAFF. CDR3 nucleotide sequence: TGTGCCAGCAGCCCCCCTGGAGGACGTTGGACTGAAGCTTTCTTT.

This clone was detected a few times. This chain joins TRBV29-1 and TRBJ2-3, with 9 bases fitting TRBD2. Trimming cost V 7 bases and J 4 bases; bases outside gene matches: 12. The CDR3 totals 15 residues. CDR1 is SQVTM and CDR2 is ANQGSEA in the germline V gene. The CDR3 DNA sequence: TGCAGCGCCGGGACTAGCTACAGCTCATCAGATACGCAGTATTTT. Protein product: CSAGTSYSSSDTQYF.

The chain recombines TRBV30 with TRBJ1-1; perhaps TRBD1 as D (6 bases). Germline V lookup: CDR1 GTSNPN, CDR2 SVGIG (reference sequence). The CDR3 length is 13 residues. The germline V and J ends were trimmed by 4 bases and 7 bases, with 16 bases remaining between them. The CDR3 region has the DNA TGTGCCTGGACTCAAGGCGGGGGCAGTGAAGCTTTCTTT. Residues: CAWTQGGGSEAFF.

The chain joins TRBV12-5 to TRBJ2-7, with a possible D match to TRBD1 (5 bases). The germline V gene has CDR1 LGHNT and CDR2 FRNRAP. The CDR3 is 15 residues long. V lost 6 bases and J 2 bases, leaving 17 bases between the germline ends. The chain's CDR3 is CASGKTRTKTYEQYF. CDR3 coding DNA: TGTGCTAGTGGAAAAACTCGGACAAAGACCTACGAGCAGTACTTC.

J is TRBJ1-2 and V is TRBV28; D unresolved. The germline gives CDR1 MDHEN, CDR2 SYDVKM. The V and J ends lost 6 bases and 5 bases respectively, with 16 bases between them. The CDR3 length is 14 residues. The CDR3 spells CASRVARVDYGYTF. CDR3 bases: TGTGCCAGCAGAGTGGCGCGGGTGGATTATGGCTACACCTTC.

The chain is built from TRBV6-6 and TRBJ1-2; tentative D call: TRBD1 (6 bases). Trimming took off 5 bases at V and 7 bases at J, with 14 bases between the two ends. The germline CDR1 and CDR2 sequences are MNHNY and SVGAGI (reference sequence). The length of the CDR3 is 13 residues. CDR3 nucleotides: TGTGCCAGCAGTCCCCCGGGGGGCGGTGGCTACACCTTC. Amino acid sequence: CASSPPGGGGYTF.

The chain is built from TRBV30 and TRBJ2-7, with a tentative D call TRBD1 (5 bases). Germline values: CDR1 GTSNPN, CDR2 SVGIG (reference sequence). Trimming shortened V by 5 bases and J by 3 bases, and 8 bases separated the two germline ends. The CDR3 has 11 residues. The CDR3 region is CAWGASYEQYF. The CDR3 DNA follows: TGTGCCTGGGGGGCTAGCTACGAGCAGTACTTC.

The chain recombines TRBV30 with TRBJ2-2; no clear D. The CDR3 extends over 15 amino acids. Trimming left V 1 base short and J 5 bases short, with 14 bases between. Germline loops: CDR1 GTSNPN, CDR2 SVGIG (reference sequence). The CDR3 protein is CAWSGQAVGTGELFF. As DNA, the CDR3 is TGTGCCTGGAGTGGGCAGGCGGTAGGGACCGGGGAGCTGTTTTTT.

This chain links TRBV5-1 with TRBJ2-3; 8 bases align to TRBD2. The germline gives CDR1 SGHRS, CDR2 YFSETQ. The junction had 5 bases not matched to a gene; V was cut back by 0 bases and J by 2 bases. The CDR3 has 16 residues. This CDR3 is CASSLVAGGFTDTQYF. CDR3 sequence (DNA): TGCGCCAGCAGCTTGGTGGCGGGAGGTTTCACAGATACGCAGTATTTT.

The V gene is TRBV2, the J gene TRBJ2-2; 12 nucleotides line up with TRBD2. Germline V gene sequence: CDR1 SNHLY, CDR2 FYNNEI. The V gene end was trimmed by 7 bases and the J gene end by 5 bases; junction bases not matched to a gene: 11. The CDR3 sequence is 17 residues long. The CDR3 nucleotides read TGTGCCAGCAAACTGTCTAGCGGGAGGGCCGCGACCGGGGAGCTGTTTTTT. It translates to CASKLSSGRAATGELFF.

This clone was seen only once. The chain is built from TRBV9 and TRBJ2-2; TRBD2 matches at 9 bases. CDR1 SGDLS and CDR2 YYNGEE come from the germline V gene. Trimming at V came to 4 bases and at J to 5 bases, leaving 12 bases not matched to a gene. This CDR3 is built from 17 residues. The CDR3 spells CASSLSGGSPGTGELFF. The CDR3 nucleotides are TGTGCCAGCAGCTTAAGCGGGGGGAGCCCGGGGACCGGGGAGCTGTTTTTT.

The chain is built from TRBV5-4 and TRBJ1-4; the match to TRBD1 covers 8 bases. The CDR3 runs to 19 residues. The junction had 14 bases not matched to a gene; V was cut back by 4 bases and J by 0 bases. Germline V CDR1 and CDR2: SGHNT, YYREEE (reference sequence). This CDR3 is CASSAQGGIRGATNEKLFF. DNA for the CDR3: TGTGCCAGCAGCGCACAGGGGGGCATTCGCGGGGCAACTAATGAAAAACTGTTTTTT. The full variable domain, with the rest looked up from reference TRBV5-4 and TRBJ1-4, is ETGVTQSPTHLIKTRGQQVTLRCSSQSGHNTVSWYQQALGQGPQFIFQYYREEENGRGNFPPRFSGLQFPNYSSELNVNALELDDSALYLCASSAQGGIRGATNEKLFFGSGTQLSVL.

The chain combines TRBV9 with TRBJ2-1, with TRBD2 identical over 9 bases. V dropped 1 base and J dropped 6; count of bases not matched to a gene: 17. The CDR3 runs 19 residues. Germline lookup yields CDR1 SGDLS and CDR2 YYNGEE. This chain's CDR3 is CASSVPSTGTSQRSNEQFF. The CDR3, as DNA: TGTGCCAGCAGCGTACCCTCCACCGGGACTAGCCAACGATCCAATGAGCAGTTCTTC.

The chain has TRBV5-4 and TRBJ2-5; 7 nucleotides agree with TRBD1. V lost 1 base, J lost 2 bases, and 5 bases stayed unmatched. The germline V gene encodes CDR1 SGHNT and CDR2 YYREEE (reference sequence). The CDR3 runs 15 residues. CDR3 loop: CASSLRRQGQETQYF. The CDR3 nucleotides read TGTGCCAGCAGCTTGAGGCGACAGGGACAAGAGACCCAGTACTTC.

This clone appeared a few times. This chain connects TRBV2 to TRBJ1-2; D not certain. Looked up from germline, CDR1 is SNHLY and CDR2 is FYNNEI. Trimming left V 5 bases short and J 4 bases short, with 14 bases between. This CDR3 comprises 14 residues. The CDR3 DNA sequence: TGTGCCAGCAGTCCTTCGGGGAGCCTCTATGGCTACACCTTC. Amino acid sequence: CASSPSGSLYGYTF.

Turning to this clone: A much larger clone is a single base away; this may be a read error. This sample includes further DNA sequences coding for the same CDR3. The V and J genes are TRBV7-6 and TRBJ2-7, with a possible D match to TRBD1 (5 bases). V dropped 4 bases and J dropped 3 bases, with 7 bases sitting between them. The CDR3 is 12 amino acids. Germline-derived CDR1 and CDR2 are SGHVS and FNYEAQ. The CDR3 DNA is TGTGCCAGCAGCTCCCAGGGCTACGAGCAGTACTTC. Encoded protein: CASSSQGYEQYF.

The rearrangement uses TRBV28 and TRBJ1-5, with TRBD1 matching 8 bases. This CDR3 comprises 17 residues. The V segment lost 2 bases and the J segment 3 bases; nucleotides outside the gene matches: 9. The germline gives CDR1 MDHEN, CDR2 SYDVKM. The CDR3 DNA sequence: TGTGCCAGCAGTTTAGGGGGGGCGGACAGGGTCAATCAGCCCCAGCATTTT. Amino acids: CASSLGGADRVNQPQHF. The full variable domain, in which reference TRBV28 and TRBJ1-5 provide the parts outside the CDR3, is DVKVTQSSRYLVKRTGEKVFLECVQDMDHENMFWYRQDPGLGLRLIYFSYDVKMKEKGDIPEGYSVSREKKERFSLILESASTNQTSMYLCASSLGGADRVNQPQHFGDGTRLSIL.

The rearrangement uses TRBV7-8 and TRBJ2-1, with D perhaps given as TRBD1 or TRBD2 (5 bases each). This CDR3 comprises 16 residues. Germline assignment: CDR1 SGHVS and CDR2 FQNEAQ. Trimming cost V 2 bases and J 1 base, with 12 bases left between them. Here the CDR3 DNA reads TGTGCCAGCAGCTTATCGAGGGACCCGTCCTACAATGAGCAGTTCTTC. This gives the protein CASSLSRDPSYNEQFF. The entire variable domain, with the rest obtained from reference TRBV7-8 and TRBJ2-1, is as follows: GAGVSQSPRYKVAKRGQDVALRCDPISGHVSLFWYQQALGQGPEFLTYFQNEAQLDKSGLPSDRFFAERPEGSVSTLKIQRTQQEDSAVYLCASSLSRDPSYNEQFFGPGTRLTVL.